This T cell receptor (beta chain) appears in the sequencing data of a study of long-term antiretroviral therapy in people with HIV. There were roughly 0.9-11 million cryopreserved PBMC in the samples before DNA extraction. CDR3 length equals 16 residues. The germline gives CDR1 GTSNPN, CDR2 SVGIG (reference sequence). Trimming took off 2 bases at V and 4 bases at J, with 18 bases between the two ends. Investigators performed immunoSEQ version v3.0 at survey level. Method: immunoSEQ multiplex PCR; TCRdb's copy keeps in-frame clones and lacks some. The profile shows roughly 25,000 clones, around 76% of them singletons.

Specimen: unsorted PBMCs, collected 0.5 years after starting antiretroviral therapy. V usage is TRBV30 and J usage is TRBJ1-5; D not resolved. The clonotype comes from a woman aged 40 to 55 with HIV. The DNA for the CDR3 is TGTGCCTGGAGTCGCGGCCGAGGGTTGGCGAATCAGCCCCAGCATTTT. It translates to CAWSRGRGLANQPQHF.